What follows describes a single T cell receptor beta chain. What it binds is unknown. The CDR3 spans 17 residues. Germline CDR1 reads SGHNT; CDR2 reads YYREEE (reference sequence). Trimming removed 3 bases from V and 0 bases from J, with 16 bases in between. Some clones are missing from TCRdb's copy, which holds only in-frame ones; the method was immunoSEQ multiplex PCR. The table has about 77,000 clones, about nine tenths seen once. Cells were CD45RO-negative CD62L-positive naive CD4 T cells sorted from PBMCs. This entry belongs to a study of human versus mouse CDR3 diversity and MHC coevolution. Study-wide findings and caveats: iCHAO1 estimated the human TCR beta repertoire at about 1.6 million clonotypes. The lowest clonal inequality scores came from two of three human donors.

The specimen sequenced was naive CD4+ T cells from blood. The subset is: CD45RO-negative CD62L-positive naive CD4 T cells. The clonotype originates from a person aged 25-75 years in good health. V and J are TRBV5-4 and TRBJ2-1; no clear D. The CDR3 protein is CASSSSFVRSSYNEQFF. CDR3 coding DNA: TGTGCCAGCAGCTCGAGCTTCGTCCGGAGCTCCTACAATGAGCAGTTCTTC. The variable domain in full, with the rest retrieved from reference TRBV5-4 and TRBJ2-1, is ETGVTQSPTHLIKTRGQQVTLRCSSQSGHNTVSWYQQALGQGPQFIFQYYREEENGRGNFPPRFSGLQFPNYSSELNVNALELDDSALYLCASSSSFVRSSYNEQFFGPGTRLTVL.